The T cell receptor (beta chain) under discussion was sequenced for a study of blood T cell repertoires in COVID-19. CDR1 is SGHRS and CDR2 is YFSETQ in the germline V gene. Unmatched junction bases numbered 4, after V lost 0 bases and J lost 1 base. CDR3 size: 16 residues. Clones were read by immunoSEQ multiplex PCR, and TCRdb kept only the in-frame ones, dropping some. The sample holds 53,000 or so clones, 70% to 85% seen once. Material for sequencing was peripheral blood. This sequence joins TRBV5-1 and TRBJ2-1; TRBD2 agrees at 7 bases. The clonotype was recovered from a man in his 70s with active COVID-19. Here the CDR3 reads CASSLAGGGSYNEQFF. The CDR3 DNA sequence: TGCGCCAGCAGCTTGGCGGGAGGAGGTTCCTACAATGAGCAGTTCTTC.